The rows below give T cell receptor beta chains drawn from one sample of a study of Graves' ophthalmopathy and Graves' hyperthyroidism. MiXCR was run by TCRdb on the multiplex PCR reads, yielding one entry per CDR3 protein. The table lists approximately 210,000 distinct CDR3 sequences, about 22% of them singletons, with approximately 40% in the top ten. Input material: peripheral blood. These receptors came from a woman aged 50 to 60 with Graves' ophthalmopathy. CDR3s leave out the opening cysteine and the closing phenylalanine or tryptophan.

J	V	CDR3
TRBJ1-3	TRBV6-2/TRBV6-3	ASSYSENSGNTIY
TRBJ1-1	TRBV6-1	ASRQGSNTEAF
TRBJ1-1	TRBV12-3/TRBV12-4	ASSSLTRRTEAF
TRBJ2-7	TRBV5-6	ASSPGTGMSEQY
TRBJ2-7	TRBV7-8	ASSSDPSGYEQY
TRBJ2-3	TRBV10-3	AISGGAPSPDTQY
TRBJ1-2	TRBV30	AWSVRRGSYGYT
TRBJ1-3	TRBV3-1	ASSPVLGAGNTIY
TRBJ1-5	TRBV20-1	SATTGSGQPQH
TRBJ1-1	TRBV24-1	ATSDLGLAF
TRBJ2-7	TRBV5-6	ASSFGPNGEQY
TRBJ1-1	TRBV20-1	SATREGYEAF
TRBJ1-1	TRBV12-3/TRBV12-4	ASSFSAEAF
TRBJ2-2	TRBV10-3	AISTGDNTGELF
TRBJ2-5	TRBV28	ASSLYEGLETQY
TRBJ1-6	TRBV30	AWSVHVDSPLH
TRBJ1-1	TRBV30	AWSGGRGNTEAF
TRBJ1-5	TRBV19	ASSIRGQFQPQH
TRBJ2-1	TRBV13	ASSNGLYNEQF
TRBJ2-2	TRBV24-1	ATSDHGLAATGELF
TRBJ1-5	TRBV15	ATSRAGTGNQPQH
TRBJ1-5	TRBV6-1	ASSELKGSRH
TRBJ2-7	TRBV7-9	ASSLVGMSSGN